The 14 T cell receptor beta chains reported below all come from one sample, sequenced in a study of T cell changes during pregnancy in multiple sclerosis. Generated by immunoSEQ multiplex PCR, the TCRdb table keeps only in-frame clones and is missing some. The table includes about 93,000 clones, around 94% detected once. The sequences come from peripheral blood, collected after pregnancy. The receptors derive from a female donor with multiple sclerosis, enrolled in a pregnancy study.

V gene TRBV5-1 combines with J gene TRBJ1-1; a possible D gene is TRBD1 (5 bases). Trimming shortened V by 4 bases and J by 4 bases, and 20 bases separated the two germline ends. CDR3 length: 16 amino acids. Per the germline V gene, CDR1 is SGHRS and CDR2 is YFSETQ. Here the CDR3 DNA reads TGCGCCAGCAGCCTGGGCCTCGCTGCCACAGGCACTGAAGCTTTCTTT. Encoded protein: CASSLGLAATGTEAFF.

The chain couples TRBV19 to TRBJ1-5; possible D gene TRBD1, 5 bases. The V gene lost 1 base and the J gene lost 0 bases, with 13 bases spanning the gap. The CDR3 runs to 17 residues. Germline lookup yields CDR1 LNHDA and CDR2 SQIVND (reference sequence). DNA of the CDR3: TGTGCCAGTAGTATAGCGGGAGGGACCTATAGCAATCAGCCCCAGCATTTT. It yields the protein CASSIAGGTYSNQPQHF.

The rearrangement links TRBV28 to TRBJ1-6; no definite D call. The V end lost 2 bases, the J end lost 7 bases, and 6 bases lay between the germline ends. The CDR3 covers 13 residues. Germline V gene sequence: CDR1 MDHEN, CDR2 SYDVKM. The CDR3 here is CASSLVGNSPLHF. The CDR3 DNA sequence: TGTGCCAGCAGTTTAGTCGGGAATTCACCCCTCCACTTT. Together with reference TRBV28 and TRBJ1-6, the CDR3 gives the full variable domain: DVKVTQSSRYLVKRTGEKVFLECVQDMDHENMFWYRQDPGLGLRLIYFSYDVKMKEKGDIPEGYSVSREKKERFSLILESASTNQTSMYLCASSLVGNSPLHFGNGTRLTVT.

The chain joins TRBV6-5 to TRBJ2-5; the match to TRBD2 covers 12 bases. Germline CDR1 MNHEY, CDR2 SVGAGI. This CDR3 region has 15 residues. The junction had 6 bases not matched to a gene; V was cut back by 5 bases and J by 5 bases. The CDR3 sequence: CASSQLAGGPETQYF. CDR3 DNA: TGTGCCAGCAGTCAACTAGCGGGGGGCCCGGAGACCCAGTACTTC.

The chain is built from TRBV10-3 and TRBJ2-7; 11 bases align to TRBD2. V shed 0 bases, J shed 2 bases, and the junction held 3 bases outside the gene matches. Germline V gene data show CDR1 as ENHRY and CDR2 as SYGVKD. This CDR3 has 16 residues. The CDR3 spells CAISESTLAGAYEQYF. CDR3 nucleotide sequence: TGTGCCATCAGTGAGTCGACACTAGCGGGAGCCTACGAGCAGTACTTC.

This chain connects TRBV5-4 to TRBJ2-2; D is possibly TRBD1 (6 bases). Germline CDR1 reads SGHNT; CDR2 reads YYREEE (reference sequence). This CDR3 contains 15 residues. Trimming removed 4 bases from V and 5 bases from J, with 15 bases in between. The CDR3 bases are TGTGCCAGCAGCGAACGGGACATCTTTACCGGGGAGCTGTTTTTT. Encoded protein: CASSERDIFTGELFF.

The gene calls are TRBV30 and TRBJ2-4; possibly TRBD1 for D (5 bases). The CDR3 contains 13 residues. The V end lost 1 base, the J end lost 5 bases, and 9 bases lay between the germline ends. Germline CDR1 and CDR2: GTSNPN and SVGIG (reference sequence). CDR3 in DNA: TGTGCCTGGAGTGGGGGCTACCAAAACATTCAGTACTTC. Encoded protein: CAWSGGYQNIQYF.

This rearrangement joins TRBV5-1 to TRBJ1-1; 8 bases fit TRBD1. Germline loops: CDR1 SGHRS, CDR2 YFSETQ. The CDR3 is 18 residues long. V lost 4 bases and J lost 0; bases outside the gene matches: 14. CDR3 nucleotide sequence: TGCGCCAGCAGCCGCGGGAGGGGACAGGTCCTCATGAACACTGAAGCTTTCTTT. Its translation: CASSRGRGQVLMNTEAFF.

This chain joins TRBV7-2 and TRBJ2-7, with D possibly TRBD2 on 7 matching bases. This CDR3 is built from 14 residues. V lost 5 bases, J lost 7 bases, and 18 bases lay in between. Germline loops: CDR1 SGHTA, CDR2 FQGNSA. The CDR3 region is CASSPGGGWGEQYF. The CDR3 region has the DNA TGTGCCAGCAGCCCGGGGGGCGGGTGGGGAGAGCAGTACTTC.

The DNA of the CDR3 is TGTGCCAGCAGCTTAGGGACAGGTCCCTACAATGAGCAGTTCTTC. This sequence encodes CASSLGTGPYNEQFF. This chain joins TRBV7-2 and TRBJ2-1, with TRBD1 matching 7 bases. This CDR3 spans 15 amino acids. Germline CDR1 SGHTA, CDR2 FQGNSA. Losses at the gene ends were 1 base for V and 2 bases for J; bases not matched to a gene: 2.

This rearrangement joins TRBV7-2 to TRBJ1-1, with no clear D. The CDR3 length is 13 residues. Germline CDR1 reads SGHTA; CDR2 reads FQGNSA. V was trimmed by 4 bases and J by 5 bases, leaving 11 bases between them. CDR3 sequence: CASSSGFGTEAFF. The CDR3 coding sequence is TGTGCCAGCAGCTCGGGTTTCGGGACTGAAGCTTTCTTT.

This chain links TRBV6-7 with TRBJ2-7, with D tentatively TRBD2 (7 bases). TRBV6-7 is assigned to the ORF class and has an uncertain function. Between the trimmed V and J ends, which lost 6 bases and 3 bases, there was a span of 15 bases. The CDR3 runs to 14 residues. CDR3 residues: CASSQRGAVYEQYF. The CDR3 nucleotides are TGTGCCAGCAGCCAACGGGGGGCAGTCTACGAGCAGTACTTC.

V is TRBV10-3 and J is TRBJ1-1; 7 bases are shared with TRBD1. This CDR3 spans 14 amino acids. Germline V CDR1 and CDR2: ENHRY, SYGVKD. Germline trimming cut 6 bases from V and 5 bases from J; bases unmatched to any gene: 9. The CDR3 sequence is CAISQQGEETEAFF. The CDR3 nucleotides are TGTGCCATCAGCCAGCAGGGGGAGGAGACTGAAGCTTTCTTT.

This clone was counted once. The CDR3 sequence: CASPKGGAGGAQYF. In nucleotides, the CDR3 is TGTGCCAGCCCTAAGGGGGGGGCCGGTGGGGCCCAGTACTTC. The V call is TRBV7-2, the J call TRBJ2-5, with D possibly matching TRBD2 (7 bases). Germline V gene data show CDR1 as SGHTA and CDR2 as FQGNSA. The CDR3 loop spans 14 amino acids. Trimming left V 8 bases short and J 9 bases short, with 22 bases between.